The next 8 T cell receptor beta chains were all read from a single sample in a study of T cell changes during pregnancy in multiple sclerosis. Some clones are missing from TCRdb's copy, which holds only in-frame ones; the method was immunoSEQ multiplex PCR. The table records about 110,000 clones, under 95% of them present only once. Here the sequenced sample was peripheral blood, taken before pregnancy. The receptors here all came from a female donor with multiple sclerosis, enrolled in a pregnancy study.

This chain links TRBV7-3 with TRBJ2-3, with D hard to call. The CDR3 consists of 13 residues. The ends were cut back, 8 bases at V and 3 bases at J, with 12 bases in the middle. Germline V gene lookup returns CDR1 SGHTA and CDR2 FQGTGA. Here the CDR3 DNA reads TGTGCCAGCTCCTCATGGCCGACAGATACGCAGTATTTT. Its translation: CASSSWPTDTQYF.

This chain joins TRBV6-1 and TRBJ2-1; 10 bases map to TRBD2. Unmatched junction bases numbered 7, after V lost 8 bases and J lost 3 bases. The CDR3 covers 15 residues. CDR1 and CDR2 (germline): MNHNS, SASEGT. DNA of the CDR3: TGTGCCAGCGGATCTAGGACTAGCGGCTACAATGAGCAGTTCTTC. Translating it yields CASGSRTSGYNEQFF.

The chain joins TRBV4-3 to TRBJ2-2; a weak D match, TRBD1 (5 bases). This CDR3 has 15 amino acids. Germline V gene lookup returns CDR1 LGHNA and CDR2 YSLEER. The V and J ends lost 0 bases and 1 base respectively, with 6 bases between them. The CDR3 DNA is TGCGCCAGCAGCCAAGACAGGGTGAACACCGGGGAGCTGTTTTTT. Translation: CASSQDRVNTGELFF.

As DNA, the CDR3 is TGTGCCAGCAGCTTGGGGGGGCGGGTTGATGAGACCCAGTACTTC. Its protein is CASSLGGRVDETQYF. The chain has TRBV5-5 and TRBJ2-5; TRBD1 is a possible D gene (6 bases). V dropped 0 bases and J dropped 5 bases, with 14 bases sitting between them. The CDR3 length is 15 residues. Per the germline V gene, CDR1 is SGHKS and CDR2 is YYEKEE (reference sequence).

This chain connects TRBV13 to TRBJ2-3; D might be TRBD2 (5 bases). V lost 1 base and J lost 4, with 21 bases in between. Germline-derived CDR1 and CDR2 are PRHDT and FYEKMQ (reference sequence). The CDR3 sequence is 18 residues long. CDR3 region: CASSLVNPTSRGADTQYF. CDR3 sequence (DNA): TGTGCCAGCAGCTTAGTTAATCCAACTAGTCGAGGTGCAGATACGCAGTATTTT. Drawing the rest from reference TRBV13 and TRBJ2-3, the complete variable domain is AAGVIQSPRHLIKEKRETATLKCYPIPRHDTVYWYQQGPGQDPQFLISFYEKMQSDKGSIPDRFSAQQFSDYHSELNMSSLELGDSALYFCASSLVNPTSRGADTQYFGPGTRLTVL.

The chain has TRBV10-3 and TRBJ1-2; D possibly corresponds to TRBD1 (5 bases). Germline values: CDR1 ENHRY, CDR2 SYGVKD. The CDR3 consists of 18 residues. The V gene lost 3 bases and the J gene lost 1 base, with 21 bases spanning the gap. The CDR3 sequence is CAISDGRAAGTRNYGYTF. The CDR3 DNA reads TGTGCCATCAGTGATGGAAGGGCCGCGGGGACCCGTAACTATGGCTACACCTTC.

This clone was counted once. The rearrangement joins TRBV28 to TRBJ1-2; weak D call: TRBD1 (5 bases). The CDR3 is made up of 14 amino acids. The V end was cut by 7 bases, the J end by 7 bases, with 19 bases between. Germline-derived CDR1 and CDR2 are MDHEN and SYDVKM. The CDR3 sequence is CASTPVGRESGYTF. CDR3 DNA: TGTGCCAGCACCCCGGTGGGCAGGGAAAGTGGCTACACCTTC.

The J gene is TRBJ2-7, the V gene TRBV6-6; D possibly corresponds to TRBD1 (6 bases). CDR1 MNHNY and CDR2 SVGAGI come from the germline V gene (reference sequence). The V gene lost 6 bases and the J gene lost 1 base, with 10 bases spanning the gap. The CDR3 is 13 residues long. CDR3 DNA: TGTGCCAGCAGCTTGGACAGATCCTACGAGCAGTACTTC. This sequence encodes CASSLDRSYEQYF.